This T cell receptor (beta chain) comes out of a study of B cell selection in AIRE deficiency. Sorting defined conventional CD4 T cells as CD4+CD127+. Controls came from healthy donors unrelated to patients. About this clone itself: Its antigen is undetermined.

Here immunoSEQ multiplex PCR was the method, and the copy in TCRdb shows in-frame clones only, minus some. The data contain about 25,000 clones, nearly 97% of them singletons. Notes on the study in general: Shorter CDR3s marked shared Treg sequences, biased toward few non-templated insertions.

The TCR comes from a human donor in good health. The specimen sequenced was CD4+CD127+ conventional T cells sorted from PBMCs.

The CDR3 bases are TGTGCCAGCAGCTTAGAAGGGACAGGGCCCTACGAGCAGTACTTC. It translates to CASSLEGTGPYEQYF. The genes are TRBV11-3 and TRBJ2-7; 9 bases agree with TRBD1. This CDR3 has 15 residues. Germline lookup yields CDR1 SGHNT and CDR2 YENEEA. J was trimmed by 2 bases and V by 0 bases; bases with no gene match: 2. Combining the CDR3 with reference TRBV11-3 and TRBJ2-7 gives the whole variable domain EAGVVQSPRYKIIEKKQPVAFWCNPISGHNTLYWYLQNLGQGPELLIRYENEEAVDDSQLPKDRFSAERLKGVDSTLKIQPAELGDSAVYLCASSLEGTGPYEQYFGPGTRLTVT.